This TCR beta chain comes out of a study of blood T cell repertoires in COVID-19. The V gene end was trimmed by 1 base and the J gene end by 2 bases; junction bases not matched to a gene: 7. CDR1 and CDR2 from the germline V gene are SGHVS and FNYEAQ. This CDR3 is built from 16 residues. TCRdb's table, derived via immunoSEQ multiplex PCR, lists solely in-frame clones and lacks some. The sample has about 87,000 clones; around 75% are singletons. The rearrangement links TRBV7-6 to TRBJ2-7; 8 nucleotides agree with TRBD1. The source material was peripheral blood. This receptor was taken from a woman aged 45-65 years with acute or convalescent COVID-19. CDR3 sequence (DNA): TGTGCCAGCAGCTTAGGATCAGGACAGGGCACCTACGAGCAGTACTTC. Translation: CASSLGSGQGTYEQYF. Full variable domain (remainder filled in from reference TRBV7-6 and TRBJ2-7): GAGVSQSPRYKVTKRGQDVALRCDPISGHVSLYWYRQALGQGPEFLTYFNYEAQQDKSGLPNDRFSAERPEGSISTLTIQRTEQRDSAMYRCASSLGSGQGTYEQYFGPGTRLTVT.